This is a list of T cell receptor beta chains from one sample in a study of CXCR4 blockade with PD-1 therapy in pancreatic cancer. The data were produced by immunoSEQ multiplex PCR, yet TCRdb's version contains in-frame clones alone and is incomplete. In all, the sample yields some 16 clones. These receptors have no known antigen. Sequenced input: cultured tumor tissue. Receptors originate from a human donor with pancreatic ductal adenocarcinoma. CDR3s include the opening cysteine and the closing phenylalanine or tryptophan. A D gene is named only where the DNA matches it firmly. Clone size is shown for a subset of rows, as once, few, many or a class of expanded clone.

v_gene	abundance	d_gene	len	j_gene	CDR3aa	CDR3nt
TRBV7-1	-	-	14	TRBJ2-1	CASSFLDGYNEQFF	TGTGCCAGCAGCTTTCTGGATGGCTACAATGAGCAGTTCTTC
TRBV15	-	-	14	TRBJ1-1	CATSRDGTDTEAFF	TGTGCCACCAGCAGAGATGGAACGGACACTGAAGCTTTCTTT
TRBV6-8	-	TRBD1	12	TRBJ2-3	CASSRQGDTQYF	TGTGCCAGCAGTAGACAGGGAGATACGCAGTATTTT
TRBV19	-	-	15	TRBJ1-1	CASSIRQGGYTEAFF	TGTGCCAGTAGTATCCGGCAGGGAGGATACACTGAAGCTTTCTTT
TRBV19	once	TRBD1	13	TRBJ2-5	CASAQGVKETQYF	TGTGCCAGTGCCCAGGGGGTCAAAGAGACCCAGTACTTC
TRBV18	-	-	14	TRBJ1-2	CASSLEQGDYGYTF	TGTGCCAGCTCTTTGGAGCAGGGCGACTATGGCTACACCTTC
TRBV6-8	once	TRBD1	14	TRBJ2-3	CASSAGGSFDTQYF	TGTGCCAGCAGTGCAGGGGGCTCGTTTGATACGCAGTATTTT
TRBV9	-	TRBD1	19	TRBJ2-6	CASSVKVTGVNSGANVLTF	TGTGCCAGCAGCGTAAAAGTGACAGGGGTGAACTCTGGGGCCAACGTCCTGACTTTC
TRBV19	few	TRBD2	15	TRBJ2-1	CASRKSGNQYNEQFF	TGTGCCAGTAGAAAGAGCGGGAACCAATACAATGAGCAGTTCTTC